The 22 T cell receptor beta chains below were found in one sample sequenced in a study of T cell responses to AZD1222 COVID-19 vaccine. Method: immunoSEQ multiplex PCR; TCRdb's copy keeps in-frame clones and lacks some. Of some 90,000 clones in the sample, 70% to 90% are singletons; the top ten hold approximately 5%. The input for sequencing was peripheral blood, taken 28 days after the second AZD1222 dose. These receptors originate from an adult who received the AZD1222 COVID-19 vaccine.

The chain uses TRBV12-5 and TRBJ1-2; D perhaps matches TRBD1 (6 bases). This CDR3 is built from 16 residues. Trimming removed 2 bases at V and 7 bases at J, with 20 bases between. Germline assignment: CDR1 LGHNT and CDR2 FRNRAP. This CDR3 reads CASGLYGTTPTGGYTF. In DNA, the CDR3 is TGTGCTAGTGGTTTGTACGGGACAACTCCAACCGGTGGCTACACCTTC.

This clone was seen only a few times. The rearrangement joins TRBV5-8 to TRBJ1-2, with 7 nucleotides matching TRBD1. CDR1 and CDR2 from the germline V gene are SGHTS and YDEGEE. J lost 8 bases, V lost 4 bases, and 5 bases had no gene match. The CDR3 runs 12 residues. CDR3 sequence: CASSTRQGGYTF. The DNA of the CDR3 is TGTGCCAGCAGCACCCGACAGGGCGGCTACACCTTC.

The rearrangement uses TRBV18 and TRBJ2-7; a weak D match, TRBD1 (5 bases). Germline CDR1 reads KGHSH; CDR2 reads LQKENI. There are 15 residues in the CDR3. V lost 3 bases, J lost 6 bases, and 18 bases lay in between. In DNA form, the CDR3 reads TGTGCCAGCTCACCGTTGGGCAAGGGGCAAGGCGAGCAGTACTTC. Protein product: CASSPLGKGQGEQYF.

The rearrangement links TRBV6-5 to TRBJ2-5; either TRBD1 or TRBD2 may supply D (5 bases each). Trimming left V 4 bases short and J 2 bases short, with 14 bases between. Germline values: CDR1 MNHEY, CDR2 SVGAGI. CDR3 length: 15 amino acids. The CDR3 DNA is TGTGCCAGCAGTTCCCTGGGGCGGGCTCAAGAGACCCAGTACTTC. Translation gives CASSSLGRAQETQYF.

This chain uses TRBV3-1 (or the pseudogene TRBV3-2) with TRBJ2-5; 7 bases are a match to TRBD2. Trimming at V came to 0 bases and at J to 7 bases, leaving 17 bases not matched to a gene. CDR3 size: 18 residues. CDR1 is LGHDT, CDR2 YNNKEL, per germline (reference sequence). The CDR3 protein is CASSQEMFLRTGGLTQYF. As DNA, the CDR3 is TGTGCCAGCAGCCAAGAAATGTTCCTCCGGACGGGGGGTCTGACCCAGTACTTC.

The chain joins TRBV20-1 to TRBJ2-1; D possibly matches TRBD1 or TRBD2 (6 bases each). The CDR3 contains 12 residues. V was shortened by 3 bases and J by 8 bases, with 11 bases between the two germline ends. Germline assignment: CDR1 DFQATT and CDR2 SNEGSKA (reference sequence). The CDR3 loop reads CSASRGGYEQFF. The CDR3 DNA reads as TGCAGTGCTAGTCGAGGGGGGTATGAGCAGTTCTTC.

This chain's CDR3 is CASSLGPGLYEQYF. The CDR3 DNA reads TGTGCCAGCAGCTTAGGGCCCGGCCTCTACGAGCAGTACTTC. The rearrangement uses TRBV5-5 and TRBJ2-7; D remains unclear. The germline gives CDR1 SGHKS, CDR2 YYEKEE (reference sequence). V dropped 2 bases and J dropped 3 bases, with 12 bases sitting between them. The CDR3 length is 14 residues.

In its sample, this clone was seen once. This sequence joins TRBV12-3 or TRBV12-4 and TRBJ1-5, with D maybe TRBD1 (5 bases). The CDR3 runs to 13 residues. With 5 bases removed from V and 6 bases from J, the gap between germline ends came to 11 bases. The CDR3 nucleotides are TGTGCCAGCAGTCTCAGGGTTGGTCAGCCCCAGCATTTT. Translated, it gives CASSLRVGQPQHF.

The chain links TRBV6-1 to TRBJ1-3, with D hard to call. Deletions cut 2 bases from V and 2 bases from J, with 7 bases between. Germline V gives CDR1 MNHNS, CDR2 SASEGT. The CDR3 totals 14 residues. The CDR3 sequence: CASSEPLPGNTIYF. The CDR3 nucleotides are TGTGCCAGCAGTGAACCTCTACCTGGAAACACCATATATTTT.

This chain connects TRBV29-1 to TRBJ2-7, with 8 bases matching TRBD1. From germline, CDR1 is SQVTM and CDR2 ANQGSEA. The junction had 4 bases not matched to a gene; V was cut back by 7 bases and J by 2 bases. The CDR3 length is 12 residues. The CDR3 DNA follows: TGCAGCGGTGGACAGGGAACCTACGAGCAGTACTTC. Translated: CSGGQGTYEQYF.

This rearrangement joins TRBV6-5 to TRBJ1-5, with a tentative D call TRBD1 (6 bases). The CDR3 consists of 14 residues. Germline lookup yields CDR1 MNHEY and CDR2 SVGAGI. The V and J ends lost 7 bases and 7 bases respectively, with 17 bases between them. CDR3 protein: CASTQGRGGQPQHF. CDR3 nucleotides: TGTGCCAGCACCCAGGGGAGGGGCGGACAGCCCCAGCATTTT.

The chain joins TRBV9 to TRBJ2-2; D is unclear. Trimming stripped 0 bases from V and 6 bases from J, with 6 bases between. Looked up from germline, CDR1 is SGDLS and CDR2 is YYNGEE. This CDR3 has 13 amino acids. The CDR3 loop is CASSVDVAGELFF. The DNA for the CDR3 is TGTGCCAGCAGCGTAGACGTCGCCGGGGAGCTGTTTTTT.

The chain recombines TRBV3-1 (or the pseudogene TRBV3-2) with TRBJ1-1; D not resolved. The CDR3 is 12 amino acids. The germline gives CDR1 LGHDT, CDR2 YNNKEL (reference sequence). V lost 1 base and J 1 base, leaving 1 base between the germline ends. The CDR3 here is CASSQANTEAFF. CDR3 DNA sequence: TGTGCCAGCAGCCAAGCGAACACTGAAGCTTTCTTT.

This clone was recorded once. The rearrangement links TRBV7-9 to TRBJ1-1, with TRBD1 identical over 10 bases. The CDR3 length is 14 residues. Trimming at V came to 1 base and at J to 4 bases, leaving 0 bases not matched to a gene. Germline lookup yields CDR1 SEHNR and CDR2 FQNEAQ (reference sequence). The CDR3, as DNA: TGTGCCAGCAGCTTAGGGGACAGGGGCACTGAAGCTTTCTTT. Translating gives CASSLGDRGTEAFF.

The V call is TRBV7-2, the J call TRBJ2-5, with TRBD1 as a possible D gene (6 bases). From germline, CDR1 is SGHTA and CDR2 FQGNSA. The CDR3 length is 16 residues. V was shortened by 6 bases and J by 0 bases, with 17 bases between the two germline ends. The CDR3 reads CASRRGIDSYQETQYF. The CDR3 DNA is TGTGCCAGCAGAAGGGGGATCGACTCGTACCAAGAGACCCAGTACTTC.

The CDR3 region is CASSLGRLNTEAFF. CDR3 DNA sequence: TGTGCCAGCAGCTTAGGCAGATTGAACACTGAAGCTTTCTTT. The rearrangement uses TRBV7-2 and TRBJ1-1, with D unresolved. The CDR3 is 14 residues long. V lost 1 base and J 0 bases, leaving 6 bases between the germline ends. Germline assignment: CDR1 SGHTA and CDR2 FQGNSA.

This chain connects TRBV6-2 or TRBV6-3 to TRBJ1-5; D possibly corresponds to TRBD1 (6 bases). The CDR3 spans 14 residues. Germline CDR1 is MNHEY and CDR2 is SVGEGT. V dropped 4 bases and J dropped 7 bases, with 14 bases sitting between them. In DNA form, the CDR3 reads TGTGCCAGCAGTTTCCTCCACGGGGGCCAGCCCCAGCATTTT. Amino acid sequence: CASSFLHGGQPQHF.

The chain joins TRBV6-6 to TRBJ2-7; maybe TRBD1 (6 bases). V lost 5 bases, J lost 3 bases, and 14 bases lay in between. Germline CDR1 MNHNY, CDR2 SVGAGI (reference sequence). The CDR3 extends over 14 amino acids. CDR3 region: CASSDRTADYEQYF. CDR3 nucleotide sequence: TGTGCCAGCAGTGACCGGACAGCCGACTACGAGCAGTACTTC.

The rearrangement uses TRBV9 and TRBJ1-6; D may be TRBD1 (6 bases). The CDR3 has 15 residues. From germline, CDR1 is SGDLS and CDR2 YYNGEE. Trimming cost V 4 bases and J 5 bases, with 13 bases left between them. Written as DNA, the CDR3 is TGTGCCAGCAGCAGAGGGGGGGAGAATAATTCACCCCTCCACTTT. This translates into CASSRGGENNSPLHF.

This clone appeared a few times. The genes are TRBV30 and TRBJ1-1; D is uncertain. The CDR3 runs 11 residues. In germline, CDR1 is GTSNPN, CDR2 SVGIG (reference sequence). Trimming took 7 bases from V and 0 from J, leaving 6 bases between them. CDR3 loop: CALKVNTEAFF. The CDR3 region has the DNA TGTGCCTTGAAGGTGAACACTGAAGCTTTCTTT.

Only a few counts were recorded for this clone. The chain has TRBV6-5 and TRBJ2-7; TRBD2 might be the D (5 bases). V lost 0 bases to trimming and J lost 3 bases, with 12 bases between them. The CDR3 runs to 15 residues. Germline CDR1 reads MNHEY; CDR2 reads SVGAGI. The CDR3 coding sequence is TGTGCCAGCAGTTACTCGAAAGGCGGAGGCTACGAGCAGTACTTC. Translated: CASSYSKGGGYEQYF.

The CDR3 reads CASSFDGSYQPQHF. The CDR3 DNA is TGTGCCAGCAGCTTCGACGGATCCTATCAGCCCCAGCATTTT. The chain has TRBV5-5 and TRBJ1-5; D call uncertain. The CDR3 has 14 residues. The V end lost 2 bases, the J end lost 5 bases, and 11 bases lay between the germline ends. Germline values: CDR1 SGHKS, CDR2 YYEKEE (reference sequence).